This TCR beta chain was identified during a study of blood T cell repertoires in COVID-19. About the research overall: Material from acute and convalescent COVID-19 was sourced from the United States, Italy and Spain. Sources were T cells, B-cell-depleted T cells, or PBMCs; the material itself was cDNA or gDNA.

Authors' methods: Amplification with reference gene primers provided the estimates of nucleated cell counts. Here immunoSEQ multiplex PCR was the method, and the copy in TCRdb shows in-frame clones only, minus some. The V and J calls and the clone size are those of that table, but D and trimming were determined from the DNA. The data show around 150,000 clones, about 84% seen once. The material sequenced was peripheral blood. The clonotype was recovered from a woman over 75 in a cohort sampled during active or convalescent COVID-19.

The DNA for the CDR3 is TGTGCCAGCAGTGCCGACAGGGGCACTAATGAAAAACTGTTTTTT. This translates into CASSADRGTNEKLFF. The chain uses TRBV2 and TRBJ1-4; 8 bases fit TRBD1. The CDR3 has 15 amino acids. Germline assignment: CDR1 SNHLY and CDR2 FYNNEI. J lost 2 bases, V lost 4 bases, and 3 bases had no gene match.